The 17 T cell receptor beta chains given below trace back to one sample, sequenced in a study of T cells in Graves' hyperthyroidism and ophthalmopathy. Researchers amplified the TCR beta CDR3 regions from RNA transcripts. The HTBI primer set served for first-round RT-PCR of the TCR CDR3. From the multiplex PCR reads, TCRdb called clonotypes with MiXCR, one entry per CDR3 protein. Found here are under 350,000 distinct CDR3 sequences, roughly 13% of them singletons; the top ten hold 34%. Sample: blood. All receptors come from a woman between 35 and 50 years old with Graves' ophthalmopathy.

This chain's CDR3 is CASRPSGGLYEQYF. As DNA, the CDR3 is TGTGCCAGTAGGCCTAGCGGGGGCCTCTACGAGCAGTACTTC. This chain joins TRBV19 and TRBJ2-7, with TRBD2 matching over 10 bases. CDR3 size: 14 residues. V was clipped by 6 bases and J by 3 bases; unmatched bases: 5. Per germline, CDR1 LNHDA and CDR2 SQIVND (reference sequence).

V is TRBV7-9 and J is TRBJ1-5, with a weak D call TRBD1 (6 bases). The germline V gene has CDR1 SEHNR and CDR2 FQNEAQ (reference sequence). V was trimmed by 1 base and J by 8 bases, leaving 21 bases between them. CDR3 length: 17 amino acids. CDR3 sequence reads: CASSLGVARGELEPQHF. CDR3 bases: TGTGCCAGCAGCTTAGGCGTTGCCAGGGGTGAACTTGAGCCCCAGCATTTT.

V gene TRBV6-5 combines with J gene TRBJ2-5, with 9 bases lining up with TRBD1. Losses at the gene ends were 1 base for V and 5 bases for J; bases not matched to a gene: 5. Germline V CDR1 and CDR2: MNHEY, SVGAGI. CDR3 length equals 15 residues. CDR3 DNA sequence: TGTGCCAGCAGTTACTTCGGGACAGGGAGGGAGACCCAGTACTTC. Translating gives CASSYFGTGRETQYF.

This clonotype was seen at least ten times. The chain has TRBV7-9 and TRBJ1-2; TRBD1 aligns across 9 bases. The germline gives CDR1 SEHNR, CDR2 FQNEAQ (reference sequence). The CDR3 is 14 residues long. With 4 bases clipped from V and 3 bases from J, the junction kept 3 bases outside the gene matches. The CDR3 bases are TGTGCCAGCAGCTCCGGACAGGGGTACTATGGCTACACCTTC. Protein: CASSSGQGYYGYTF. The whole variable domain, remainder taken from reference TRBV7-9 and TRBJ1-2, is DTGVSQNPRHKITKRGQNVTFRCDPISEHNRLYWYRQTLGQGPEFLTYFQNEAQLEKSRLLSDRFSAERPKGSFSTLEIQRTEQGDSAMYLCASSSGQGYYGYTFGSGTRLTVV.

The chain has TRBV5-5 and TRBJ2-1; maybe TRBD2 (6 bases). The CDR3 runs to 16 residues. Germline CDR1 and CDR2: SGHKS and YYEKEE (reference sequence). The ends were cut back, 4 bases at V and 0 bases at J, with 14 bases in the middle. The CDR3 region is CASSPWAGSSYNEQFF. In DNA form, the CDR3 reads TGTGCCAGCAGCCCCTGGGCGGGGAGCTCCTACAATGAGCAGTTCTTC.

This clonotype has a count of ten or more. This rearrangement joins TRBV6-6 to TRBJ2-7, with TRBD1 matching 8 bases. Trimming cost V 1 base and J 3 bases; bases outside gene matches: 2. CDR3 length: 14 amino acids. Germline V gene sequence: CDR1 MNHNY, CDR2 SVGAGI (reference sequence). The CDR3 protein is CASSYFTGGYEQYF. For the CDR3, the DNA is TGTGCCAGCAGTTACTTTACAGGGGGCTACGAGCAGTACTTC.

In its sample, this clonotype was seen many times. This sequence joins TRBV27 and TRBJ2-1, with 12 bases lining up with TRBD2. The CDR3 covers 16 residues. Germline values: CDR1 MNHEY, CDR2 SMNVEV (reference sequence). The V gene end was trimmed by 3 bases and the J gene end by 7 bases; junction bases not matched to a gene: 7. The CDR3 spells CASSFLSSGRGNEQFF. The DNA for the CDR3 is TGTGCCAGCAGTTTTCTCTCTAGCGGGAGGGGTAATGAGCAGTTCTTC.

This clonotype was counted ten times or more. The chain joins TRBV20-1 to TRBJ2-5; 7 bases agree with TRBD2. The germline V gene has CDR1 DFQATT and CDR2 SNEGSKA (reference sequence). The CDR3 runs to 16 residues. V lost 0 bases, J lost 2 bases, and 9 bases stayed unmatched. CDR3 in amino acids: CSARDSVSGDQETQYF. DNA for the CDR3: TGCAGTGCTAGAGATTCTGTAAGCGGGGATCAAGAGACCCAGTACTTC.

This chain links TRBV9 with TRBJ2-1, with 7 positions matching TRBD2. This CDR3 spans 14 amino acids. CDR1 and CDR2 (germline): SGDLS, YYNGEE. Trimming removed 0 bases from V and 10 bases from J; junction bases left unmatched: 7. CDR3: CASSVGGPGGEQFF. The CDR3 DNA sequence: TGTGCCAGCAGCGTAGGAGGCCCGGGGGGAGAGCAGTTCTTC.

This chain connects TRBV11-2 to TRBJ1-2; 7 nucleotides line up with TRBD1. CDR3 size: 15 residues. Germline V gene sequence: CDR1 SGHAT, CDR2 FQNNGV. V trimming: 0 bases; J trimming: 7 bases; junction bases outside the gene matches: 8. The CDR3 protein is CASSLDRTAGGGYTF. CDR3 sequence (DNA): TGTGCCAGCAGCTTAGATAGGACGGCAGGGGGTGGCTACACCTTC.

This clonotype has ten or more counts. This chain connects TRBV3-1 to TRBJ2-7, with TRBD1 identical over 10 bases. Germline loops: CDR1 LGHDT, CDR2 YNNKEL (reference sequence). The CDR3 is 14 residues long. V lost 5 bases, J lost 5 bases, and 6 bases stayed unmatched. In DNA form, the CDR3 reads TGTGCCAGCAGCGGATGGACAGGGGGTAACGAGCAGTACTTC. It encodes CASSGWTGGNEQYF.

This clonotype was found many times. V and J are TRBV9 and TRBJ2-6; D could derive from TRBD1 or TRBD2 (5 bases each). The V and J ends lost 5 bases and 4 bases respectively, with 7 bases between them. Germline V CDR1 and CDR2: SGDLS, YYNGEE. The CDR3 is 13 amino acids. In nucleotides, the CDR3 is TGTGCCAGCAGGGGGGTAGGGGCCAACGTCCTGACTTTC. Protein: CASRGVGANVLTF.

The chain recombines TRBV20-1 with TRBJ2-6, with a possible D match to TRBD1 (6 bases). V gave up 5 bases and J gave up 4 bases, with 15 bases separating them. Germline CDR1 DFQATT, CDR2 SNEGSKA (reference sequence). The CDR3 is made up of 15 amino acids. This CDR3 reads CSARITGNGANVLTF. The DNA of the CDR3 is TGCAGTGCTCGCATAACAGGGAACGGGGCCAACGTCCTGACTTTC.

This clonotype has a count of ten or more. The chain has TRBV11-3 and TRBJ2-3; D is perhaps TRBD2 (6 bases). Germline values: CDR1 SGHNT, CDR2 YENEEA. Trimming shortened V by 2 bases and J by 0 bases, and 12 bases separated the two germline ends. The CDR3 spans 16 residues. The CDR3 nucleotides are TGTGCCAGCAGCTTAATACTAGCTTCTAGCACAGATACGCAGTATTTT. Translation: CASSLILASSTDTQYF.

The gene calls are TRBV5-4 and TRBJ2-4; TRBD2 aligns across 8 bases. The V gene's germline CDR1 is SGHNT and CDR2 YYREEE (reference sequence). The CDR3 length is 16 residues. Unmatched junction bases numbered 8, after V lost 0 bases and J lost 6 bases. CDR3 DNA: TGTGCCAGCAGCTTGGATTTGGCCGGGGGGGCAAACATTCAGTACTTC. Its protein is CASSLDLAGGANIQYF.

This clonotype was counted at least ten times. This chain joins TRBV30 and TRBJ1-2, with no clear D. The germline CDR1 and CDR2 sequences are GTSNPN and SVGIG (reference sequence). V shed 2 bases and J shed 4 bases, with 11 bases lying between them. The CDR3 contains 13 residues. The CDR3 here is CAWSRASPYGYTF. The CDR3 DNA is TGTGCCTGGAGTCGGGCCTCGCCCTATGGCTACACCTTC.

At least ten counts were recorded for this clonotype. This chain connects TRBV3-1 to TRBJ2-1, with TRBD2 identical over 11 bases. CDR1 LGHDT and CDR2 YNNKEL come from the germline V gene (reference sequence). V shed 4 bases, J shed 10 bases, and the junction held 6 bases outside the gene matches. The CDR3 covers 14 residues. The chain's CDR3 is CASSPKLAGAEQFF. The DNA for the CDR3 is TGTGCCAGCAGCCCCAAACTAGCGGGGGCCGAGCAGTTCTTC.